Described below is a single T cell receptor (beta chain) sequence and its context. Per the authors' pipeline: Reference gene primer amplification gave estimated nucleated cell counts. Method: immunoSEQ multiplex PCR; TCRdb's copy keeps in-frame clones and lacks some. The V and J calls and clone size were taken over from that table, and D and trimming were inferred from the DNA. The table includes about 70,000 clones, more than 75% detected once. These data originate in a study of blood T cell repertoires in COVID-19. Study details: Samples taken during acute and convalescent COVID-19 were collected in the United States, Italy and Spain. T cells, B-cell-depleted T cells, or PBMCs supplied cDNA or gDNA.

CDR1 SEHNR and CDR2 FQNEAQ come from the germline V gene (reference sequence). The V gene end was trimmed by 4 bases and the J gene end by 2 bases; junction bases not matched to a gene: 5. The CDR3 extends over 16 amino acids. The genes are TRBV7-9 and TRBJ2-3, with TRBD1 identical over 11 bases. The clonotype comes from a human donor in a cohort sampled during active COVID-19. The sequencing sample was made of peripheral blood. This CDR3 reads CASSSGQGANTDTQYF. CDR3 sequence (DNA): TGTGCCAGCAGCTCCGGACAGGGGGCCAACACAGATACGCAGTATTTT.